Each of the 3 T cell receptor beta chains below was sequenced from the same sample in a study of blood T cell repertoires in COVID-19. Measured with immunoSEQ multiplex PCR; TCRdb has only the in-frame clones, and not every one. Found here are some 100,000 clones, nearly 90% of them singletons; the top ten hold around 6%. Sequenced: peripheral blood. The receptors come from a woman aged 55-75 years with acute or convalescent COVID-19.

There are a few counts of this clone. V is TRBV4-1 and J is TRBJ1-1; 9 bases are shared with TRBD1. The germline gives CDR1 MGHRA, CDR2 YSYEKL. V shed 4 bases, J shed 1 base, and the junction held 7 bases outside the gene matches. This CDR3 is built from 16 residues. Here the CDR3 reads CASSRPTGQGNTEAFF. In DNA form, the CDR3 reads TGCGCCAGCAGCCGCCCCACGGGACAGGGGAACACTGAAGCTTTCTTT.

This clone has just one count. In nucleotides, the CDR3 is TGCAGCGTTGATAAGACTAGCGATCAAGAGACCCAGTACTTC. It codes for CSVDKTSDQETQYF. The chain has TRBV29-1 and TRBJ2-5; TRBD2 matches at 8 bases. Germline CDR1 and CDR2: SQVTM and ANQGSEA. Losses at the gene ends were 3 bases for V and 2 bases for J; bases not matched to a gene: 5. The CDR3 runs to 14 residues.

This clone has more than one count but fewer than ten. The chain couples TRBV6-5 to TRBJ1-3; 9 positions agree with TRBD1. The junction had 10 bases not matched to a gene; V was cut back by 6 bases and J by 10 bases. This CDR3 contains 14 residues. Per germline, CDR1 MNHEY and CDR2 SVGAGI. CDR3: CASSPGTGLGTIYF. CDR3 DNA: TGTGCCAGCAGCCCCGGGACAGGGCTTGGGACCATATATTTT.